One T cell receptor (beta chain) is described in this entry. This clonotype came up many times. This clone's antigen is unknown. No base quality information exists; no much larger clone differs at one position. This sample was included in a study of T cells after yellow fever vaccination (dated 2019 in TCRdb). Study-wide context: The SMART-Seq v4 Ultra Low Input RNA kit was used to prepare libraries from fractions with low cell numbers. Blood was drawn at multiple timepoints before and after primary and secondary immunization, with bulk PBMC replicates and cell subsets isolated. The cohort comprised two healthy male donors, one aged 18 to 29 and one aged 30 to 39 years. To follow T-cell clones before and after primary and booster YFV17D yellow fever vaccination, bulk TCR alpha and beta repertoires were sequenced over time. The paper as a whole reports these results and caveats: Computational filtering was required because FACS-sorted repertoires could contain abundant contaminating clonotypes from the bulk population. The secondary T-cell response was weaker than the primary response but faster, peaking on day 5 instead of day 15. Most clones expanded after primary vaccination (around 96% of CD4 and 80% to 90% of CD8) were re-detected after the booster, suggesting that broad memory maintenance occurred. A small fraction of clonotypes appeared in both the CD4 and CD8 compartments, likely as a result of convergent recombination. The study included only a couple of donors, which limits how far the findings can be generalized.

TCR cDNA was synthesized by 5'RACE template switching, through which a universal primer site and unique molecular identifiers were introduced. Priming of cDNA synthesis was performed from both the TCR alpha and TCR beta constant segments. Libraries were amplified in two PCR steps, with sample barcodes and sequencing adapters added in the second step. Libraries were sequenced on Illumina HiSeq 2500 (2x100 bp) or NovaSeq (2x150 bp). The original methods were these. Demultiplexing of reads and collapsing into UMI consensus sequences were performed with MIGEC, and V(D)J alignment was carried out with MiXCR. Using edgeR on replicate PBMC samples, clonotypes were called vaccine-responding if FDR was below 0.01 and the log2 fold change was above 5 up to day 15. Each bulk clonotype was labeled CD4 or CD8 based on which sequenced repertoire, CD4 or CD8, contained the clonotype at higher abundance. The public sequencing data were trimmed at Q25 with fastp and processed into clonotypes with MiXCR by TCRdb, which kept only in-frame beta chains. Entries are consolidated by CDR3 protein sequence, retaining the most common genes and DNA. The V and J calls shown here were made by TCRdb, not taken from the authors' results. This sample has about 240,000 distinct CDR3 sequences in its table, and 6.9% of those were observed once. Around 0.9% of the sample lies in the top ten.

The treatment or condition label on this specimen signifies: live attenuated yellow fever vaccine strain. PBMCs were isolated from peripheral blood using a standard Ficoll-Paque protocol. Dynabeads CD4 and CD8 positive selection kits were used to isolate CD4 and CD8 T-cell fractions. TriZol was used to extract RNA from bulk PBMCs, CD4 and CD8 fractions, and dextramer-positive and dextramer-negative fractions. Trimmed from V: 1 base; trimmed from J: 3 bases; junction bases lacking a gene match: 6. Including cysteine and phenylalanine, the CDR3 has 15 amino acids. The CDR3 DNA has 45 bases and is translated from base 1. The germline V gene supplies CDR1 MGHRA and CDR2 YSYEKL.

The V and J genes are TRBV4-1 and TRBJ2-7, with TRBD1 matching 7 junction bases. Material: CD4+ T cells sorted from PBMCs, obtained 15 days after the yellow fever booster vaccination. The receptor's source is a man between 25 and 39 years old who received the YFV17D yellow fever vaccine. The base sequence is TGCGCCAGCAGCCAAGTTGGAGCAGGGGGCTACGAGCAGTACTTC. Translation gives CASSQVGAGGYEQYF.